This TCR beta chain stems from a study of a mutant IDH1 vaccine in newly diagnosed glioma. A word on this clone: Antigen: not known.

The assay was immunoSEQ multiplex PCR, and TCRdb's table has in-frame clones only and misses some. The profile shows roughly 51,000 clones, about 80% of them singletons. Time point given: week 5, during vaccination. Doses of 300 ug of mutant IDH1 20-mer peptide were given with topical imiquimod. This receptor was identified in a man aged 25 to 40 with glioma. Here the sequenced sample was PBMCs, taken from a glioma patient whose treatment included an IDH1 peptide vaccine.

The CDR3 DNA is TGTGCCAGCAGCCTGCGACAGGGACGCACCGGGGAGCTGTTTTTT. This codes for CASSLRQGRTGELFF. The chain employs TRBV13 and TRBJ2-2, with TRBD1 matching 7 bases. The CDR3 consists of 15 residues. Germline trimming cut 5 bases from V and 4 bases from J; bases unmatched to any gene: 7. Germline V gene lookup returns CDR1 PRHDT and CDR2 FYEKMQ (reference sequence). The complete variable domain, with remaining parts taken from reference TRBV13 and TRBJ2-2, reads AAGVIQSPRHLIKEKRETATLKCYPIPRHDTVYWYQQGPGQDPQFLISFYEKMQSDKGSIPDRFSAQQFSDYHSELNMSSLELGDSALYFCASSLRQGRTGELFFGEGSRLTVL.